These T cell receptor beta chains were read from a single sample in a study of blood T cell repertoires in COVID-19. Using immunoSEQ multiplex PCR, the repertoire was profiled, and TCRdb retains in-frame clones only, with some absent. The sample holds around 250,000 clones; 86% are singletons and the top ten take about 1.7%. What was sequenced was peripheral blood. Receptors were obtained from a woman aged 55-70 years who had recovered from COVID-19. CDR3s include the opening cysteine and the closing phenylalanine or tryptophan. The D gene is left open where the match is weak. Expanded clones get a size class; other rows say once, few or many, or leave the size out.

TRBV18	TRBJ1-5	-	-	TGTGCCAGCCGGAAGCAGGGAAACAGGGCTGGCAATCAGCCCCAGCATTTT	CASRKQGNRAGNQPQHF
TRBV27	TRBJ2-7	once	TRBD1	TGTGCCAGCAGAAGACCGGGACAGGGGGCCCACGAGCAGTACTTC	CASRRPGQGAHEQYF
TRBV4-1	TRBJ1-6	-	-	TGCGCCAGCAGCCAACGGGACACCCATAATTCACCCCTCCACTTT	CASSQRDTHNSPLHF
TRBV7-9	TRBJ2-2	few	TRBD2	TGTGCCAGCAGCTTAGCGAAACTAGCGGGGGCCTTGAACACCGGGGAGCTGTTTTTT	CASSLAKLAGALNTGELFF
TRBV7-9	TRBJ2-1	-	-	TGTGCCAGCAGCTTAAGGGGTAGCTCCTACAATGAGCAGTTCTTC	CASSLRGSSYNEQFF
TRBV11-3	TRBJ2-1	-	TRBD1	TGTGCCAGCAGCTTAGGACAGGGTTACAATGAGCAGTTCTTC	CASSLGQGYNEQFF
TRBV28	TRBJ1-2	-	TRBD1	TGTGCCAGCAGTTCGCTTGACAGGGGGGTTAGTGGCTACACCTTC	CASSSLDRGVSGYTF
TRBV6-1	TRBJ1-3	-	-	TGTGCCAGCAGTGAGTCCGGGGATGGAAACACCATATATTTT	CASSESGDGNTIYF
TRBV9	TRBJ2-3	once	-	TGTGCCAGCAGCTCGGGGGGCTGGGATACGCAGTATTTT	CASSSGGWDTQYF
TRBV5-4	TRBJ2-7	-	TRBD2	TGTGCCAGCAGCCAGGGACTAGCGGAGGCCTACGAGCAGTACTTC	CASSQGLAEAYEQYF
TRBV28	TRBJ1-1	-	TRBD1	TGTGCCAGCATTTTTTCCCCACAGGGGTCCACTGAAGCTTTCTTT	CASIFSPQGSTEAFF
TRBV9	TRBJ2-4	-	TRBD1	TGTGCCAGCAGTGCCACAGGGGACATTCAGTACTTC	CASSATGDIQYF
TRBV11-2	TRBJ2-7	once	TRBD2	TGTGCCAGCAGCTTAGATCTCCAGAGCGGGGGGCCCCTCGAGCAGTACTTC	CASSLDLQSGGPLEQYF
TRBV19	TRBJ2-2	-	TRBD2	TGTGCCAGTAGTTCCAATAGACTAGCGGGGAACACCGGGGAGCTGTTTTTT	CASSSNRLAGNTGELFF
TRBV6-1	TRBJ1-5	few	-	TGTGCCAGCAGTGGGGACTTAGGGGTATTTAGCAATCAGCCCCAGCATTTT	CASSGDLGVFSNQPQHF
TRBV2	TRBJ2-2	-	TRBD1	TGTGCCACCATATTGGGACAGAGGAACACCGGGGAGCTGTTTTTT	CATILGQRNTGELFF
TRBV9	TRBJ1-5	-	-	TGTGCCAGCAGCGTAGAAGAGGATCAGCCCCAGCATTTT	CASSVEEDQPQHF
TRBV7-3	TRBJ2-2	few	-	TGTGCCAGCAGCCGGGTGGCAGGAGGAACCGGGGAGCTGTTTTTT	CASSRVAGGTGELFF
TRBV3-1/TRBV3-2	TRBJ2-5	-	TRBD1	TGTGCCAGCAGCACAGGGGGCTTTTTGGAGACCCAGTACTTC	CASSTGGFLETQYF
TRBV10-1	TRBJ2-7	-	-	TGCGCCAGCAGTGAGCCTTACGAGTGGGGAGGTTACGAGCAGTACTTC	CASSEPYEWGGYEQYF
TRBV5-4	TRBJ2-5	-	-	TGTGCCAGCAGCTTGGTGTCGGAAGAGACCCAGTACTTC	CASSLVSEETQYF
TRBV15	TRBJ2-7	-	-	TGTGCCACCAGCAGAGCGGGCTACGAGCAGTACTTC	CATSRAGYEQYF
TRBV3-1/TRBV3-2	TRBJ1-5	-	-	TGTGCCAGCAGCCAAGGGGGGCTACGGACAGATAGCAATCAGCCCCAGCATTTT	CASSQGGLRTDSNQPQHF
TRBV5-1	TRBJ1-1	-	TRBD1	TGCGCCAGCAGCTCGCTGCGTCCCGGGACAGGATCACCGAAGAACACTGAAGCTTTCTTT	CASSSLRPGTGSPKNTEAFF
TRBV18	TRBJ2-7	-	TRBD1	TGTGCCAGCTCGCCTGACAGGGATGACTACGAGCAGTACTTC	CASSPDRDDYEQYF
TRBV9	TRBJ1-1	-	-	TGTGCCAGCAGCGAGCGGACGTGGGGCACTGAAGCTTTCTTT	CASSERTWGTEAFF
TRBV7-2	TRBJ1-5	-	TRBD1	TGTGCCAGCAGCTGGACAGGGGGCAGCAATCAGCCCCAGCATTTT	CASSWTGGSNQPQHF
TRBV6-4	TRBJ2-3	-	-	TGTGCCAGCAGTGACGGGGGAGGAGATACGCAGTATTTT	CASSDGGGDTQYF
TRBV28	TRBJ1-3	-	TRBD1	TGTGCCAGCAGTTCGACAGGGAGTGGAAACACCATATATTTT	CASSSTGSGNTIYF
TRBV9	TRBJ1-2	-	-	TGTGCCAGACCTACCCGAGACAGTGACTATGGCTACACCTTC	CARPTRDSDYGYTF
TRBV12-3/TRBV12-4	TRBJ2-7	-	TRBD1	TGTGCCAGCAGAGCAGGGACAGCGTACGAGCAGTACTTC	CASRAGTAYEQYF
TRBV15	TRBJ1-2	-	-	TGTGCCACCAGCACAAACTATGGCTACACCTTC	CATSTNYGYTF
TRBV5-1	TRBJ2-1	-	-	TGCGCCAGCTCCCCCGGTGGGCACCCGACCTACAATGAGCAGTTCTTC	CASSPGGHPTYNEQFF
TRBV5-5	TRBJ2-5	-	-	TGTGCCAGCAGCTTGCCAGGGTTGGAGACCCAGTACTTC	CASSLPGLETQYF
TRBV6-5	TRBJ1-1	-	TRBD1	TGTGCCAGCAGTCCCCCGACAGGGAGGAACACTGAAGCTTTCTTT	CASSPPTGRNTEAFF
TRBV7-2	TRBJ1-4	-	-	TGTGCCAGCAGCTTACCGACAGGACCCGGTGAAAAACTGTTTTTT	CASSLPTGPGEKLFF
TRBV25-1	TRBJ1-4	-	-	TGTGCCAGCAGTGCCCGGACAGCAACTAATGAAAAACTGTTTTTT	CASSARTATNEKLFF
TRBV15	TRBJ2-5	few	-	TGTGCCACCAGCAGCGGACTAGAGACCCAGTACTTC	CATSSGLETQYF
TRBV5-4	TRBJ2-5	-	TRBD2	TGTGCCAGCAGACCCGGACTAGCCGGAGAGACCCAGTACTTC	CASRPGLAGETQYF
TRBV5-4	TRBJ2-1	-	-	TGTGCCAGCAGCTTGGCCTCGGGAAACAATGAGCAGTTCTTC	CASSLASGNNEQFF
TRBV7-8	TRBJ1-2	-	-	TGTGCCAGCAGCTTAGCGGGGCGCAGGGCTGGTGGCTACACCTTC	CASSLAGRRAGGYTF
TRBV23-1	TRBJ1-1	-	-	TGCGCCAGCACCCCCGGGGGGGCGCGGACTGAAGCTTTCTTT	CASTPGGARTEAFF
TRBV11-2	TRBJ2-7	-	-	TGTGCCAGCTCGCTTAACCCCAGCGATCCCTACGAGCAGTACTTC	CASSLNPSDPYEQYF
TRBV2	TRBJ1-4	-	-	TGTGCCAGCAATGTGGGGGCAGGGTATGAAAAACTGTTTTTT	CASNVGAGYEKLFF
TRBV2	TRBJ2-2	-	TRBD1	TGTGCCAGCGCGGGACAGGAGCTGAACACCGGGGAGCTGTTTTTT	CASAGQELNTGELFF
TRBV14	TRBJ2-3	-	TRBD2	TGTGCCAGCAGCCCCTCCTCTGTGACTAGCGGGGGGTCGGGAGATACGCAGTATTTT	CASSPSSVTSGGSGDTQYF
TRBV6-2/TRBV6-3	TRBJ1-5	-	-	TGTGCCAGCAGTCGGAGCAATCAGCCCCAGCATTTT	CASSRSNQPQHF
TRBV9	TRBJ2-3	-	TRBD2	TGTGCCAGCAGCTTACGACCGGGACTAGCGCCCGCAGATACGCAGTATTTT	CASSLRPGLAPADTQYF
TRBV6-5	TRBJ1-6	-	-	TGTGCCAGCAGAAGAGGCTCCTATAATTCACCCCTCCACTTT	CASRRGSYNSPLHF
TRBV5-4	TRBJ1-5	-	TRBD1	TGTGCCGTATCCGGGACAGGGGACAATCAGCCCCAGCATTTT	CAVSGTGDNQPQHF
TRBV6-2/TRBV6-3	TRBJ2-5	-	-	TGTGCCAGCAGTCAGGACTACTCCAGGGAGACCCAGTACTTC	CASSQDYSRETQYF
TRBV25-1	TRBJ2-7	-	-	TGTGCCAGCAGTCCACGGACAGTTTACGAGCAGTACTTC	CASSPRTVYEQYF
TRBV28	TRBJ1-2	-	TRBD1	TGTGCCAGCAGTTTATTTACAGGGGGTTACTATGGCTACACCTTC	CASSLFTGGYYGYTF